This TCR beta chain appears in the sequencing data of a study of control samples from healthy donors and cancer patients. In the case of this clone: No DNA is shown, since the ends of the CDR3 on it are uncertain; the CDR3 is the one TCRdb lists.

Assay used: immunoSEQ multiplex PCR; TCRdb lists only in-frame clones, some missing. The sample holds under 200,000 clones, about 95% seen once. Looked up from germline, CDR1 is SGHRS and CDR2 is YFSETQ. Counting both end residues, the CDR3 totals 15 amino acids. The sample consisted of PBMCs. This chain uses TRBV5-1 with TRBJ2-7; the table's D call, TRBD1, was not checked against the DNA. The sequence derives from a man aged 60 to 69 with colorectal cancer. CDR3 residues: CASSSSGQVSYEQYF.